This entry features one TCR beta chain sequence. Antigen specificity is unknown. The data belong to a study of T-cell memory formation after mild COVID-19. About the research overall: TCR clusters showed largely donor specificity.

The CDR3 extends over 13 amino acids. Trimming took 6 bases from V and 5 from J; bases not matched to a gene: 7. Germline assignment: CDR1 DFQATT and CDR2 SNEGSKA (reference sequence). General study results and limits: For second-wave clones that peaked at day 37, SARS-CoV-2 specificity went unverified. Contracting CD4+ clones sat mainly in CM and EM; CD8+ in EMRA.

TCRdb passed the 5' RACE reads through MiXCR, listing each CDR3 protein once. The sample holds roughly 220,000 distinct CDR3 sequences, over 9% seen once. This sequence joins TRBV20-1 and TRBJ2-7, with 10 bases fitting TRBD2. The sequence came from a man aged 18 to 30 who had mild COVID-19 (a few samples of this study predate the infection). Cell type and time point are not known. The sequenced sample was PBMCs or a T cell subset sorted from them (not recorded which). The CDR3 DNA reads TGCAGTGCGTCGCTAGCGGGGGTACACGAGCAGTACTTC. This codes for CSASLAGVHEQYF.